A selection of T cell receptor beta chains follows, all from one sample in a study of OX40 agonist ivuxolimab in advanced cancers. Assay: immunoSEQ multiplex PCR; the TCRdb copy retains only in-frame clones and omits some. The data hold over 35,000 clones, with under 90% observed a single time. The sequencing used CD4+ or CD8+ T cells sorted from blood, collected in a trial of the OX40 agonist ivuxolimab. Every receptor here comes from an adult with an advanced solid tumor such as melanoma, head and neck, liver or kidney cancer. The CDR3 runs from the conserved cysteine through the conserved F or W. Fields, in order: J gene, V gene, D gene, clone size, CDR3 DNA, CDR3 protein. The D gene is left open where the match is weak. Not all rows give a size; the values are once, few, many and, for expanded clones, a class.

TRBJ1-4,TRBV6-5,NA,NA,TGTGCCAGCAGCCTCCTTGGGGCAACTAATGAAAAACTGTTTTTT,CASSLLGATNEKLFF
TRBJ2-2,TRBV29-1,NA,NA,TGCAGCGTGACCGGACAGAGGAACACCGGGGAGCTGTTTTTT,CSVTGQRNTGELFF
TRBJ2-5,TRBV19,NA,NA,TGTGCCAGCAGCAAATTAAGTGGACAGTCGTACCAAGAGACCCAGTACTTC,CASSKLSGQSYQETQYF
TRBJ2-7,TRBV27,TRBD2,NA,TGTGCCAGCAGGCCTCCGGGGGCGGGGGGATCCTACGAGCAGTACTTC,CASRPPGAGGSYEQYF
TRBJ2-6,TRBV5-4,NA,NA,TGTGCCAGCAGCTTGGAAGGGGGGGGCTCTGGGGCCAACGTCCTGACTTTC,CASSLEGGGSGANVLTF
TRBJ2-1,TRBV4-3,NA,NA,TGCGCCAGCAGCCAAGATAATCCCCGACTTGCAGGGTACAATGCGGAGCAGTTCTTC,CASSQDNPRLAGYNAEQFF
TRBJ2-3,TRBV25-1,NA,NA,TGTGCCAGCAGTGAATCTGGAGGTTATCGGGGCCCAGATACGCAGTATTTT,CASSESGGYRGPDTQYF
TRBJ1-5,TRBV19,TRBD1,NA,TGTGCCAGTAACACACAGGGGGCAGGCAATCAGCCCCAGCATTTT,CASNTQGAGNQPQHF
TRBJ2-3,TRBV5-1,TRBD2,NA,TGCGCCAGCAGCTTGGGCGGACTAGCGGGGGAGCAGTATTTT,CASSLGGLAGEQYF
TRBJ2-7,TRBV27,TRBD1,once,TGTGCCAGCAGCATATGGACAGGAGGCTCCTACGAGCAGTACTTC,CASSIWTGGSYEQYF
TRBJ2-7,TRBV4-1,NA,few,TGCGCCAGCAGCCCGGGACCCAACTACGAGCAGTACTTC,CASSPGPNYEQYF
TRBJ1-2,TRBV10-2,TRBD1,NA,TGCGCCAGCAGAGGGGGCGTAAACTATGGCTACACCTTC,CASRGGVNYGYTF
TRBJ1-6,TRBV7-2,NA,once,TGTGCCAGCAGCTGGCAGGCGCAAAATTCACCCCTCCACTTT,CASSWQAQNSPLHF
TRBJ2-7,TRBV14,TRBD2,NA,TGTGCCAGCAGCCGAAGACTAGCGAGAGACAACGAGCAGTACTTC,CASSRRLARDNEQYF
TRBJ2-7,TRBV5-6,NA,once,TGTGCCAGCAGCTTGTCTCGGGTTCCCTACGAGCAGTACTTC,CASSLSRVPYEQYF
TRBJ2-2,TRBV7-8,TRBD1,NA,TGTGCCAGCAGCTTAGGGGTAGGGGGCAACGGGGAGCTGTTTTTT,CASSLGVGGNGELFF
TRBJ1-3,TRBV6-1,TRBD1,NA,TGTGCCAGCAGTGTGGACAGGCGGGACACCATATATTTT,CASSVDRRDTIYF
TRBJ2-3,TRBV10-3,TRBD1,once,TGTGCCATCAGTTCACTGGGACAGGGATCAGATACGCAGTATTTT,CAISSLGQGSDTQYF
TRBJ2-5,TRBV27,NA,once,TGTGCCAGCAGTCTGACAGCACAAGAGACCCAGTACTTC,CASSLTAQETQYF
TRBJ2-1,TRBV4-2,NA,NA,TGTGCCAGCAGCCAACTTCTTCCAGGGAATATAGCGAGTGAGCAGTTCTTC,CASSQLLPGNIASEQFF
TRBJ2-7,TRBV15,TRBD2,NA,TGTGCCACCAGTGGAGCGGGGGTTGGCGAGCAGTACTTC,CATSGAGVGEQYF
TRBJ2-1,TRBV9,NA,NA,TGTGCCAGCAGCGTCGCCGGACGGGGCTTCTACTCCTACAATGAGCAGTTCTTC,CASSVAGRGFYSYNEQFF
TRBJ2-7,TRBV7-8,TRBD2,NA,TGTGCCAGCAGCTTCCCTAGCGGCTACGAGCAGTACTTC,CASSFPSGYEQYF
TRBJ1-1,TRBV4-1,NA,NA,TGCGCCAGCAGCCAAGGTGGAAACACTGAAGCTTTCTTT,CASSQGGNTEAFF
TRBJ1-1,TRBV4-3,NA,few,TGCGCCAGCAGCCCTGGGACTCCTGAAGCTTTCTTT,CASSPGTPEAFF
TRBJ1-2,TRBV11-2,TRBD1,NA,TGTGCCAGCAGCACAGGGGCTGGCTACACCTTC,CASSTGAGYTF
TRBJ1-4,TRBV11-3,NA,NA,TGTGCCAGCAGTCAAGGGAGCGAAAAACTGTTTTTT,CASSQGSEKLFF
TRBJ2-2,TRBV25-1,NA,NA,TGTGCCAGCAGTCCCTCAAGGGCGCCCGGGGAGCTGTTTTTT,CASSPSRAPGELFF
TRBJ2-7,TRBV30,NA,NA,TGTGCCTGGAAAGGGACGACCCCGACAGGGAGGTACGAGCAGTACTTC,CAWKGTTPTGRYEQYF
TRBJ2-1,TRBV7-9,NA,NA,TGTGCCAGCAGCCGGGGTAGCAATGAGCAGTTCTTC,CASSRGSNEQFF
TRBJ1-4,TRBV6-6,NA,NA,TGTGCCAGCAGTACCCCAGGCGAAAAACTGTTTTTT,CASSTPGEKLFF
TRBJ2-2,TRBV11-2,NA,NA,TGTGCCAGCAGCTTAGGGGTTTGGCCCGGGGAGCTGTTTTTT,CASSLGVWPGELFF
TRBJ2-7,TRBV11-2,NA,NA,TGTGCCAGCAGCTTAGGGGACAAGGCTGAGCAGTACTTC,CASSLGDKAEQYF
TRBJ2-7,TRBV7-9,TRBD1,NA,TGTGCCAGCAGGGGACAGGAGAGCTACGAGCAGTACTTC,CASRGQESYEQYF
TRBJ2-3,TRBV29-1,NA,NA,TGCAGCGTGGGGCGTCGGGCAGATACGCAGTATTTT,CSVGRRADTQYF
TRBJ2-7,TRBV6-1,NA,once,TGTGCCAGCCTAGTTTACTACGAGCAGTACTTC,CASLVYYEQYF
TRBJ2-2,TRBV7-2,NA,NA,TGTGCCAGCAGAGAGACAACCCCGAACACCGGGGAGCTGTTTTTT,CASRETTPNTGELFF
TRBJ1-1,TRBV28,NA,few,TGTGCCAGCAGTTTGTCCGGGATGAACACTGAAGCTTTCTTT,CASSLSGMNTEAFF
TRBJ1-2,TRBV19,NA,medium-sized,TGTGCCACACGTGCCTGGCTCCATGGCTACACCTTC,CATRAWLHGYTF
TRBJ2-3,TRBV9,TRBD2,NA,TGTGCCAGCAGCGCCTCATCGATTGTCACTAGCGGGAGCACAGATACGCAGTATTTT,CASSASSIVTSGSTDTQYF
TRBJ2-1,TRBV27,NA,NA,TGTGCCAGCAGTCCCCTAGACTCCTACAATGAGCAGTTCTTC,CASSPLDSYNEQFF
TRBJ1-2,TRBV19,TRBD1,once,TGTGCCAGTAGAGACAGGGGGCTAAGTGGCTACACCTTC,CASRDRGLSGYTF
TRBJ2-7,TRBV19,TRBD1,NA,TGTGCCAGTAGTATCCCGGGACAGGGGAAATACGAGCAGTACTTC,CASSIPGQGKYEQYF
TRBJ2-5,TRBV9,TRBD2,NA,TGTGCCAGCAGCGTAGGGGGAGGACTAGCATGGGAGACCCAGTACTTC,CASSVGGGLAWETQYF